The sequence of this T cell receptor (beta chain) was determined in a study of T cells after yellow fever vaccination. General study results and limits: At less than 97% for CD4 and about 88% for CD8, most primary-vaccination clones showed up again after the booster. The CD4 compartment and the CD8 compartment contained a small share of clonotypes in common.

In TCRdb, the 5' RACE reads were re-called with MiXCR into one record per CDR3 protein. The sample has about 75,000 distinct CDR3 sequences; about 7.2% are singletons. This clonotype has a handful of counts. Its antigen is still unknown. This material consisted of CD8+ T cells sorted from PBMCs, taken 10 days after the first yellow fever vaccination. The sequence was obtained from a man between 18 and 29 years old who received the YFV17D yellow fever vaccine.

This CDR3 reads CASSDPFWRNEKLFF. For the CDR3, the DNA is TGTGCCAGCAGCGACCCCTTCTGGAGAAATGAAAAACTGTTTTTT. The rearrangement joins TRBV7-9 to TRBJ1-4; D is unresolved. V lost 5 bases and J lost 5, with 15 bases in between. The germline V gene encodes CDR1 SEHNR and CDR2 FQNEAQ (reference sequence). The CDR3 length is 15 residues.